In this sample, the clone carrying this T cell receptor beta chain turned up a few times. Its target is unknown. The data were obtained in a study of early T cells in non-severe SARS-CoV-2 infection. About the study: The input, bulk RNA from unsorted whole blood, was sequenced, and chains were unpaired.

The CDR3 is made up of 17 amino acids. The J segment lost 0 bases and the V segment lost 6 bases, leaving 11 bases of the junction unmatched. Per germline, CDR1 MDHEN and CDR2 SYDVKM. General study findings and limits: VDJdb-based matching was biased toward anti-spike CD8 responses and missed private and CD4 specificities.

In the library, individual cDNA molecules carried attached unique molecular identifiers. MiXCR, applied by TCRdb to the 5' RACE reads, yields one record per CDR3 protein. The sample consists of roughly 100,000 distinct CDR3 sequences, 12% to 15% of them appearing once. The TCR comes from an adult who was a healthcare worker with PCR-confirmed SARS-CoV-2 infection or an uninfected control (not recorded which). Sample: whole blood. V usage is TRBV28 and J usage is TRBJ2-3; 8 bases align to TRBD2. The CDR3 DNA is TGTGCCAGCAGCCCAGACGCGGGGGGATTAAGCACAGATACGCAGTATTTT. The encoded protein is CASSPDAGGLSTDTQYF.